This T cell receptor beta chain derives from a study of PD-L1 blockade in urothelial cancer. Patients were living with locally advanced or metastatic urothelial carcinoma. The CDR3 loop spans 17 amino acids. Germline CDR1 and CDR2: SGHRS and YFSETQ. Trimming cost V 0 bases and J 0 bases, with 15 bases left between them. This table comes from immunoSEQ multiplex PCR, and its TCRdb copy is limited to in-frame clones, with some not included. The table lists fewer than 40,000 clones, 87% of them singletons. The chain couples TRBV5-1 to TRBJ1-2, with D tentatively TRBD1 (5 bases). This receptor was taken from a man aged 45 to 65 with urothelial cancer. Sample: PBMCs, taken around atezolizumab (anti-PD-L1) treatment. CDR3 bases: TGCGCCAGCAGCTTGGTGGCAGGCCTGACAGCTAACTATGGCTACACCTTC. This sequence encodes CASSLVAGLTANYGYTF.